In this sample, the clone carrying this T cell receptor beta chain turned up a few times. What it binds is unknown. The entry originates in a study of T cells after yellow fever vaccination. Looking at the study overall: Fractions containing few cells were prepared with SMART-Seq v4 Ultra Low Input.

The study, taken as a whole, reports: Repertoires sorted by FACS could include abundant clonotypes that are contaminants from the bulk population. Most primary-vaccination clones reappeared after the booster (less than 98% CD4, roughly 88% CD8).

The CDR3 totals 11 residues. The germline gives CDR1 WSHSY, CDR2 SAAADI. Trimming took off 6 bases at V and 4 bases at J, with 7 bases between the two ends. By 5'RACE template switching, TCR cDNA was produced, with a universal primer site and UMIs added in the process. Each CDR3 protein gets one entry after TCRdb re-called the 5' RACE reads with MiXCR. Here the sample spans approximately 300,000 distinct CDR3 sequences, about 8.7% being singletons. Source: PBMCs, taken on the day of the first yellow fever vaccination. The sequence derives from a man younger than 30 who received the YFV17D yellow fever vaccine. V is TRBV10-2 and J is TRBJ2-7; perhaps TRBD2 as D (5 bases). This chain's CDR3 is CASSPGYEQYV. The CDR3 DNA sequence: TGCGCCAGCAGCCCGGGGTACGAGCAGTACGTC.